These 10 T cell receptor beta chains were all obtained from the same sample, sequenced in a study of identical twins. TCRdb processed the 5' RACE reads anew with MiXCR; each CDR3 protein has one entry. Among a few hundred thousand distinct CDR3 sequences listed, about 9% were seen once. The sample was also linked to a second study, of yellow fever vaccine responses in identical twins.

Sequencing was performed on CD8+ T cells sorted from blood. The receptors here all came from a woman aged 18 to 35 in good health.

This clonotype has just a few counts. V and J are TRBV4-1 and TRBJ1-1; D gene uncertain. The CDR3 totals 13 residues. Germline V gene lookup returns CDR1 MGHRA and CDR2 YSYEKL. V lost 0 bases and J lost 5, with 7 bases in between. The CDR3 bases are TGCGCCAGCAGCCAAGATACTGCGACTGAAGCTTTCTTT. Its translation: CASSQDTATEAFF.

This clonotype was counted at least ten times. The chain recombines TRBV10-2 with TRBJ2-3; unclear D gene. The germline gives CDR1 WSHSY, CDR2 SAAADI. V lost 7 bases to trimming and J lost 1 base, with 12 bases between them. The CDR3 length is 14 residues. The CDR3 DNA reads as TGCGCCAGCAAGGGCCAGAGTGGCACAGATACGCAGTATTTT. It encodes CASKGQSGTDTQYF.

This clonotype showed up just a few times. The rearrangement uses TRBV11-3 and TRBJ2-1; D is perhaps TRBD2 (6 bases). Germline CDR1 is SGHNT and CDR2 is YENEEA. V was pared by 3 bases and J by 4 bases, with 16 bases between. The CDR3 spans 16 residues. CDR3 residues: CASSFARAGLYNEQFF. CDR3 nucleotide sequence: TGTGCCAGCAGCTTCGCTAGGGCGGGACTGTACAATGAGCAGTTCTTC.

The CDR3 reads CASSYERTNTGELFF. The CDR3 DNA follows: TGTGCCAGCAGTTACGAGAGGACCAACACCGGGGAGCTGTTTTTT. V usage is TRBV28 and J usage is TRBJ2-2; no reliable D call. The V end was cut by 4 bases, the J end by 2 bases, with 11 bases between. The CDR3 is made up of 15 amino acids. Germline lookup yields CDR1 MDHEN and CDR2 SYDVKM. Full variable domain (remainder filled in from reference TRBV28 and TRBJ2-2): DVKVTQSSRYLVKRTGEKVFLECVQDMDHENMFWYRQDPGLGLRLIYFSYDVKMKEKGDIPEGYSVSREKKERFSLILESASTNQTSMYLCASSYERTNTGELFFGEGSRLTVL.

This clonotype was picked up many times. V gene TRBV6-5 combines with J gene TRBJ2-5; tentative D call: TRBD1 (6 bases). Per the germline V gene, CDR1 is MNHEY and CDR2 is SVGAGI. The ends were cut back, 5 bases at V and 5 bases at J, with 15 bases in the middle. CDR3 size: 14 residues. The CDR3 sequence: CASSTVRGIETQYF. The CDR3 nucleotides read TGTGCCAGCAGTACTGTAAGGGGGATCGAGACCCAGTACTTC.

Sample share makes this clonotype medium-sized. This chain connects TRBV24-1 to TRBJ2-3; 9 bases are a match to TRBD2. This CDR3 has 16 amino acids. Germline CDR1 KGHDR, CDR2 SFDVKD. The ends lost 4 bases at V and 2 bases at J; junction bases unmatched: 6. In nucleotides, the CDR3 is TGTGCCACCAGTGAGGCGGGAGGGATTGCCACAGATACGCAGTATTTT. Translated, it gives CATSEAGGIATDTQYF.

V usage is TRBV14 and J usage is TRBJ2-4; D is ambiguous. There are 13 residues in the CDR3. Trimming left V 4 bases short and J 8 bases short, with 12 bases between. Per the germline V gene, CDR1 is SGHDN and CDR2 is FVKESK. This chain's CDR3 is CASSRSLDDIQYF. The CDR3 nucleotides are TGTGCCAGCAGCCGATCCCTCGACGACATTCAGTACTTC.

The chain is built from TRBV10-3 and TRBJ2-5; D is possibly TRBD1 (6 bases). The CDR3 runs to 14 residues. The V gene's germline CDR1 is ENHRY and CDR2 SYGVKD. V lost 4 bases to trimming and J lost 2 bases, with 11 bases between them. The CDR3 protein is CAISVSRGQETQYF. DNA of the CDR3: TGTGCCATCAGTGTTTCCAGGGGACAAGAGACCCAGTACTTC.

This clonotype appeared many times. The CDR3 sequence: CASSLTGTGENIQYF. The CDR3 DNA sequence: TGTGCCAGCAGTCTAACGGGGACAGGGGAAAACATTCAGTACTTC. The rearrangement links TRBV4-2 to TRBJ2-4; 10 nucleotides align to TRBD1. The trim removed 6 bases at V and 5 bases at J, leaving 7 bases unmatched. Looked up from germline, CDR1 is LGHNA and CDR2 is YNFKEQ. The CDR3 is made up of 15 amino acids.

This chain connects TRBV6-1 to TRBJ2-3, with TRBD2 matching 7 bases. V trimming: 5 bases; J trimming: 0 bases; junction bases outside the gene matches: 8. The germline gives CDR1 MNHNS, CDR2 SASEGT. The CDR3 sequence is 16 residues long. The CDR3 loop is CASSTPTSQSTDTQYF. In DNA form, the CDR3 reads TGTGCCAGCAGTACCCCGACTAGCCAAAGCACAGATACGCAGTATTTT.